The 31 T cell receptor beta chains presented below share a single source sample, sequenced in a study of immune evolution from preneoplasia to lung adenocarcinoma. Assay used: immunoSEQ multiplex PCR; TCRdb lists only in-frame clones, some missing. The sample has about 6,500 clones, about 73% seen once. The source material was FFPE lung adenocarcinoma in situ tissue. The receptor set was obtained from a donor at least 70 years old with lung adenocarcinoma.

The genes are TRBV14 and TRBJ2-5; TRBD1 or TRBD2 may be the D gene (6 bases each). The DNA end is a closer match to TRBJ2-7, so the J assignment may be wrong. CDR1 and CDR2 from the germline V gene are SGHDN and FVKESK. The CDR3 contains 14 residues. The CDR3, as DNA: TGTGCCAGCAGCCAAGATGGGGGGCCCGTCGAGCAGTACTTC. This sequence encodes CASSQDGGPVEQYF.

The chain recombines TRBV6-1 with TRBJ2-7, with D unresolved. Trimming pared 4 bases from V and 6 bases from J, leaving 13 bases between. There are 13 residues in the CDR3. CDR1 and CDR2 (germline): MNHNS, SASEGT. The CDR3 loop reads CASSAARFGEQYF. CDR3 coding DNA: TGTGCCAGCAGTGCCGCTAGGTTTGGCGAGCAGTACTTC.

The chain joins TRBV5-1 to TRBJ2-3, with 12 bases identical to TRBD2. With V trimmed by 4 bases and J by 3 bases, 6 bases remained unmatched. The CDR3 sequence is 16 residues long. CDR1 and CDR2 from the germline V gene are SGHRS and YFSETQ. CDR3 bases: TGCGCCAGCAGCATACGACTAGCGGGGGATACAGATACGCAGTATTTT. Protein sequence: CASSIRLAGDTDTQYF.

This chain connects TRBV10-1 to TRBJ2-3; D remains unclear. V lost 2 bases, J lost 1 base, and 4 bases lay in between. The CDR3 loop spans 13 amino acids. The germline gives CDR1 WNHNN, CDR2 SYGVQD (reference sequence). For the CDR3, the DNA is TGCGCCAGCAGTGAGGGGGGCACAGATACGCAGTATTTT. Its protein product is CASSEGGTDTQYF.

The chain combines TRBV7-9 with TRBJ2-7, with 14 bases identical to TRBD2. This CDR3 comprises 14 residues. Germline V gives CDR1 SEHNR, CDR2 FQNEAQ (reference sequence). The V and J ends lost 3 bases and 6 bases, in that order; junction bases with no gene match: 1. The CDR3 coding sequence is TGTGCCAGCAGCTTGGGACTAGCGGGAGCCGAGCAGTACTTC. Translating gives CASSLGLAGAEQYF.

This clone was counted between two and nine times. The chain combines TRBV2 with TRBJ2-7; a weak D match, TRBD1 (6 bases). Per the germline V gene, CDR1 is SNHLY and CDR2 is FYNNEI. V shed 6 bases and J shed 4 bases, with 16 bases lying between them. The CDR3 is 14 residues long. CDR3 residues: CASRYQGSYYEQYF. CDR3 bases: TGTGCCAGCAGGTATCAGGGGAGTTATTACGAGCAGTACTTC.

The chain links TRBV5-6 to TRBJ2-7; 9 nucleotides agree with TRBD2. Germline assignment: CDR1 SGHDT and CDR2 YYEEEE. The V segment lost 4 bases and the J segment 5 bases; nucleotides outside the gene matches: 1. This CDR3 contains 12 residues. The CDR3 reads CASSRTSDEQYF. Here the CDR3 DNA reads TGTGCCAGCAGCCGGACTAGCGACGAGCAGTACTTC.

The chain employs TRBV7-9 and TRBJ2-7; TRBD2 might be the D (5 bases). This CDR3 has 11 amino acids. The germline V gene encodes CDR1 SEHNR and CDR2 FQNEAQ (reference sequence). V was pared by 10 bases and J by 3 bases, with 10 bases between. Here the CDR3 DNA reads TGTGCCACCGGACGGGACTACGAGCAGTACTTC. Encoded protein: CATGRDYEQYF.

This chain links TRBV11-3 with TRBJ2-4; TRBD1 matches at 7 bases. This CDR3 spans 17 amino acids. The germline gives CDR1 SGHNT, CDR2 YENEEA. Trimming cost V 0 bases and J 3 bases; bases outside gene matches: 8. The CDR3 nucleotides read TGTGCCAGCAGCTTAGATCTATTAGGGGGCGGCAAAAACATTCAGTACTTC. As protein: CASSLDLLGGGKNIQYF.

This clone was seen a few times. This rearrangement joins TRBV23-1 to TRBJ1-5; maybe TRBD1 (6 bases). TRBV23-1 falls under the ORF class, with uncertain function. With 0 bases removed from V and 2 bases from J, the gap between germline ends came to 11 bases. The CDR3 is made up of 16 amino acids. Here the CDR3 DNA reads TGCGCCAGCAGTCAATCAGTAAGGGGGGGCAATCAGCCCCAGCATTTT. Translated, it gives CASSQSVRGGNQPQHF.

Concerning this clone itself: Different DNA sequences within this sample yield the same CDR3. The CDR3 sequence is CASSRGVNTEAFF. As DNA, the CDR3 is TGTGCCAGCAGTCGTGGGGTGAACACTGAAGCTTTCTTT. V is TRBV7-9 and J is TRBJ1-1; D not certain. Between the trimmed V and J ends, which lost 6 bases and 0 bases, there was a span of 8 bases. CDR3 length: 13 amino acids. The germline gives CDR1 SEHNR, CDR2 FQNEAQ (reference sequence). The full variable domain, its missing parts supplied by reference TRBV7-9 and TRBJ1-1, is DTGVSQNPRHKITKRGQNVTFRCDPISEHNRLYWYRQTLGQGPEFLTYFQNEAQLEKSRLLSDRFSAERPKGSFSTLEIQRTEQGDSAMYLCASSRGVNTEAFFGQGTRLTVV.

This chain joins TRBV5-1 and TRBJ1-2, with 7 bases matching TRBD1. This CDR3 comprises 14 residues. Germline values: CDR1 SGHRS, CDR2 YFSETQ. The J segment lost 3 bases and the V segment lost 5 bases, leaving 7 bases of the junction unmatched. As DNA, the CDR3 is TGCGCCAGCAGGGGAAGGGGGCAGGACTATGGCTACACCTTC. Amino acids: CASRGRGQDYGYTF. The variable domain in full, completed from reference TRBV5-1 and TRBJ1-2, reads KAGVTQTPRYLIKTRGQQVTLSCSPISGHRSVSWYQQTPGQGLQFLFEYFSETQRNKGNFPGRFSGRQFSNSRSEMNVSTLELGDSALYLCASRGRGQDYGYTFGSGTRLTVV.

The gene calls are TRBV4-2 and TRBJ2-2, with TRBD2 matching 8 bases. The CDR3 runs 15 residues. Germline loops: CDR1 LGHNA, CDR2 YNFKEQ. V lost 4 bases to trimming and J lost 5 bases; unmatched junction nucleotides: 6. This CDR3 is CASSPTGGLTGELFF. The CDR3 region has the DNA TGTGCCAGCAGCCCTACGGGGGGGCTGACCGGGGAGCTGTTTTTT.

The J gene is TRBJ2-2, the V gene TRBV5-1; D might be TRBD1 (6 bases). Germline V gives CDR1 SGHRS, CDR2 YFSETQ. V lost 0 bases and J 4 bases, leaving 10 bases between the germline ends. This CDR3 has 15 residues. The DNA for the CDR3 is TGCGCCAGCAGCTTGGGGGGGCCCAGCACCGGGGAGCTGTTTTTT. Translating gives CASSLGGPSTGELFF.

This clone occurred once. V is TRBV9 and J is TRBJ2-2, with unresolved D. V dropped 1 base and J dropped 7 bases, with 14 bases sitting between them. The CDR3 runs 15 residues. The germline V gene has CDR1 SGDLS and CDR2 YYNGEE. The CDR3 loop reads CASSVSGSDGGELFF. CDR3 in DNA: TGTGCCAGCAGCGTATCCGGATCCGACGGCGGGGAGCTGTTTTTT.

This chain uses TRBV29-1 with TRBJ1-2, with D maybe TRBD1 (5 bases). The CDR3 spans 15 residues. CDR1 is SQVTM and CDR2 is ANQGSEA in the germline V gene. The ends were cut back, 0 bases at V and 4 bases at J, with 15 bases in the middle. This CDR3 reads CSVEEDQGAGYGYTF. The CDR3 DNA reads as TGCAGCGTTGAAGAAGATCAGGGAGCGGGCTATGGCTACACCTTC.

V gene TRBV9 combines with J gene TRBJ1-2, with 7 nucleotides matching TRBD1. V lost 1 base to trimming and J lost 13 bases; unmatched junction nucleotides: 10. This CDR3 contains 13 residues. Germline V gene data show CDR1 as SGDLS and CDR2 as YYNGEE. CDR3 region: CASSVSGQTTITF. The CDR3 DNA is TGTGCCAGCAGCGTATCGGGACAGACCACGATCACCTTC.

The chain employs TRBV4-1 and TRBJ1-1, with D tentatively TRBD1 (5 bases). Trimming removed 1 base from V and 3 bases from J, with 12 bases in between. In germline, CDR1 is MGHRA, CDR2 YSYEKL. The CDR3 covers 15 residues. This CDR3 reads CASSQGPGGDTEAFF. As DNA, the CDR3 is TGCGCCAGCAGCCAAGGCCCCGGGGGGGACACTGAAGCTTTCTTT.

The gene calls are TRBV6-5 and TRBJ1-2, with D unclear. This CDR3 has 15 amino acids. The V end lost 5 bases, the J end lost 4 bases, and 17 bases lay between the germline ends. Per the germline V gene, CDR1 is MNHEY and CDR2 is SVGAGI. CDR3 residues: CASSIAPVGSYGYTF. For the CDR3, the DNA is TGTGCCAGCAGTATAGCTCCGGTGGGGAGCTATGGCTACACCTTC.

This sequence joins TRBV6-4 and TRBJ1-5; D not resolved. The CDR3 extends over 13 amino acids. Germline values: CDR1 MRHNA, CDR2 SNTAGT. Trimming stripped 5 bases from V and 7 bases from J, with 12 bases between. CDR3 bases: TGTGCCAGCAGTCCCGACGAGGGACAGCCCCAGCATTTT. Residues: CASSPDEGQPQHF.

This chain joins TRBV6-5 and TRBJ1-6; TRBD1 matches at 7 bases. The CDR3 loop spans 15 amino acids. V shed 2 bases, J shed 4 bases, and the junction held 2 bases outside the gene matches. Germline CDR1 is MNHEY and CDR2 is SVGAGI. CDR3: CASSYTTGYNSPLHF. DNA for the CDR3: TGTGCCAGCAGTTACACGACAGGGTATAATTCACCCCTCCACTTT.

Written as DNA, the CDR3 is TGTGCCAGTAGTAGCTTGGGACAGAGAACCGGGGAGCTGTTTTTT. This gives the protein CASSSLGQRTGELFF. V gene TRBV19 combines with J gene TRBJ2-2; TRBD1 matches 7 bases. Trimming removed 4 bases from V and 5 bases from J; junction bases left unmatched: 7. This CDR3 contains 15 residues. The germline CDR1 and CDR2 sequences are LNHDA and SQIVND (reference sequence).

The genes are TRBV12-5 and TRBJ2-3; D is unclear. The V end lost 1 base, the J end lost 2 bases, and 7 bases lay between the germline ends. Looked up from germline, CDR1 is LGHNT and CDR2 is FRNRAP. The CDR3 runs 14 residues. The CDR3 is CASGLGQYTDTQYF. The CDR3 bases are TGTGCTAGTGGTTTGGGGCAATACACAGATACGCAGTATTTT.

The CDR3 sequence is CASSEGADTGELFF. The CDR3 coding sequence is TGTGCCAGCAGTGAAGGGGCGGACACCGGGGAGCTGTTTTTT. The V gene is TRBV2, the J gene TRBJ2-2; D unclear. The germline CDR1 and CDR2 sequences are SNHLY and FYNNEI. The CDR3 spans 14 residues. Deletions cut 1 base from V and 3 bases from J, with 6 bases between.

The V call is TRBV6-1, the J call TRBJ1-5; possibly TRBD1 for D (5 bases). The CDR3 has 12 residues. Germline values: CDR1 MNHNS, CDR2 SASEGT. V lost 4 bases, J lost 11 bases, and 12 bases lay in between. Written as DNA, the CDR3 is TGTGCCAGCAGTGGCGCGGGACGGGCCCAGCATTTT. It encodes CASSGAGRAQHF.

This rearrangement joins TRBV27 to TRBJ2-7, with 7 bases fitting TRBD1. Germline-derived CDR1 and CDR2 are MNHEY and SMNVEV (reference sequence). Trimming took 6 bases from V and 0 from J; bases not matched to a gene: 5. The CDR3 consists of 14 residues. The CDR3 region has the DNA TGTGCCAGCAGAGGGACAGCTAGCTCCTACGAGCAGTACTTC. This codes for CASRGTASSYEQYF.

The V and J genes are TRBV9 and TRBJ2-1, with unresolved D. Trimming removed 1 base at V and 8 bases at J, with 13 bases between. The CDR3 consists of 14 residues. The germline CDR1 and CDR2 sequences are SGDLS and YYNGEE. The CDR3 nucleotides are TGTGCCAGCAGCGTACTGGGATCCCGGGATGAGCAGTTCTTC. This sequence encodes CASSVLGSRDEQFF. Together with reference TRBV9 and TRBJ2-1, the CDR3 gives the full variable domain: DSGVTQTPKHLITATGQRVTLRCSPRSGDLSVYWYQQSLDQGLQFLIQYYNGEERAKGNILERFSAQQFPDLHSELNLSSLELGDSALYFCASSVLGSRDEQFFGPGTRLTVL.

This clone was found a few times. V usage is TRBV18 and J usage is TRBJ1-1; D perhaps matches TRBD1 (5 bases). This CDR3 is built from 14 residues. V was cut by 4 bases and J by 8 bases, with 17 bases left in between. CDR1 is KGHSH, CDR2 LQKENI, per germline. CDR3 DNA: TGTGCCAGCTCACTAACGACAGTCATGAAGGAAGCTTTCTTT. Translation: CASSLTTVMKEAFF.

This clone turned up a few times. This rearrangement joins TRBV5-4 to TRBJ1-1, with D unclear. Germline V gene data show CDR1 as SGHNT and CDR2 as YYREEE (reference sequence). Trimming shortened V by 5 bases and J by 1 base, and 9 bases separated the two germline ends. The CDR3 is made up of 13 amino acids. The CDR3 here is CASRPVENTEAFF. The CDR3 nucleotides are TGTGCCAGCAGACCCGTGGAGAACACTGAAGCTTTCTTT. Full variable domain (missing parts from reference TRBV5-4 and TRBJ1-1): ETGVTQSPTHLIKTRGQQVTLRCSSQSGHNTVSWYQQALGQGPQFIFQYYREEENGRGNFPPRFSGLQFPNYSSELNVNALELDDSALYLCASRPVENTEAFFGQGTRLTVV.

This chain links TRBV30 with TRBJ2-2, with a possible D match to TRBD2 (6 bases). CDR1 is GTSNPN and CDR2 is SVGIG in the germline V gene (reference sequence). This CDR3 has 15 amino acids. Trimming removed 7 bases from V and 3 bases from J, with 18 bases in between. The CDR3 loop is CASLGGPGDTGELFF. CDR3 bases: TGTGCCTCTCTGGGGGGTCCCGGGGACACCGGGGAGCTGTTTTTT.

Notes on this clone: The sample carries other DNA sequences with the same CDR3. The V gene is TRBV9, the J gene TRBJ2-1; TRBD1 is a possible D gene (5 bases). V lost 3 bases and J 0 bases, leaving 10 bases between the germline ends. This CDR3 spans 15 amino acids. CDR1 SGDLS and CDR2 YYNGEE come from the germline V gene. The CDR3, as DNA: TGTGCCAGCAGCGCCCAGGGTAACTCCTACAATGAGCAGTTCTTC. Protein sequence: CASSAQGNSYNEQFF.